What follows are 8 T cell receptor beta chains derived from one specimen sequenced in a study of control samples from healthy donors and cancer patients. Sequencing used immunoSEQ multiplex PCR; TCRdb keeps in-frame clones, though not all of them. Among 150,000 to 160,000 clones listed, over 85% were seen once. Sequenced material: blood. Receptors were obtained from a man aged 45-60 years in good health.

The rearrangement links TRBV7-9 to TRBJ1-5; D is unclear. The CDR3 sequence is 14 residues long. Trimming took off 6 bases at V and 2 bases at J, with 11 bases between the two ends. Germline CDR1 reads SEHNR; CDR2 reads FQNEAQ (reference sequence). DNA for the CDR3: TGTGCCAGCAGTCAGGATGGGGGCAATCAGCCCCAGCATTTT. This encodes CASSQDGGNQPQHF.

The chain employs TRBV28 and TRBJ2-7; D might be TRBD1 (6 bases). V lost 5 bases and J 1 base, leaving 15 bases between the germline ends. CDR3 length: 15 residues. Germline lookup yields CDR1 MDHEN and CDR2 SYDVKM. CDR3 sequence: CASSPIGQTSYEQYF. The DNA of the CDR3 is TGTGCCAGCAGTCCTATCGGACAGACTTCCTACGAGCAGTACTTC.

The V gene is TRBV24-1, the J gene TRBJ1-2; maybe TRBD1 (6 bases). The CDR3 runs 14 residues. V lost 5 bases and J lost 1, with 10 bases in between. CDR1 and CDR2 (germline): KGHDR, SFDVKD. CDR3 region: CATSGTALNYGYTF. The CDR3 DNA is TGTGCCACCAGTGGGACAGCACTTAACTATGGCTACACCTTC.

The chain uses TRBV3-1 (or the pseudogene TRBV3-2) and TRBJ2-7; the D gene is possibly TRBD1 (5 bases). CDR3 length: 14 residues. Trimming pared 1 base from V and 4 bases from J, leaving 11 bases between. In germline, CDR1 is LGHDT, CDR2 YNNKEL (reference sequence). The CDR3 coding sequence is TGTGCCAGCAGCCAAGGTTTACAGGAGTACGAGCAGTACTTC. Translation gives CASSQGLQEYEQYF.

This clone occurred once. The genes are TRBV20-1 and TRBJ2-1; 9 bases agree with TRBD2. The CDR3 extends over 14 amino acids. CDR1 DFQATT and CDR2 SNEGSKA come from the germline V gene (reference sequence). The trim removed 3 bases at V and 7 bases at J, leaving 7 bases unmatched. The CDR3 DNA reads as TGCAGTGCTAGTTTTGCGGGAGGGAGAAATGAGCAGTTCTTC. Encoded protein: CSASFAGGRNEQFF.

CDR3 nucleotide sequence: TGCAGCGTTGGAAGGGGGGCACAAGAGACCCAGTACTTC. It specifies CSVGRGAQETQYF. The chain has TRBV29-1 and TRBJ2-5, with D perhaps assigned TRBD1 or TRBD2 (6 bases each). Germline V gives CDR1 SQVTM, CDR2 ANQGSEA. This CDR3 has 13 residues. V lost 4 bases, J lost 2 bases, and 11 bases lay in between. The complete variable domain, with remaining parts taken from reference TRBV29-1 and TRBJ2-5, reads SAVISQKPSRDICQRGTSLTIQCQVDSQVTMMFWYRQQPGQSLTLIATANQGSEATYESGFVIDKFPISRPNLTFSTLTVSNMSPEDSSIYLCSVGRGAQETQYFGPGTRLLVL.

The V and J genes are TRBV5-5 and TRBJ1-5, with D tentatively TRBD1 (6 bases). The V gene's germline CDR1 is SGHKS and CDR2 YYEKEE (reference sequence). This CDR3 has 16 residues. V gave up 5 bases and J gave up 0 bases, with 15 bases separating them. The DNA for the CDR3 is TGTGCCAGCAGAACAGGGCCCCCTTATAGCAATCAGCCCCAGCATTTT. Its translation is CASRTGPPYSNQPQHF.

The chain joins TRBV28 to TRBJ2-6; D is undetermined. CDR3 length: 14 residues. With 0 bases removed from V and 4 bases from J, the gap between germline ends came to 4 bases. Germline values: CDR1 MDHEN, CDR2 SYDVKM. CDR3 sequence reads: CASSLWGGANVLTF. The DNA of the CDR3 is TGTGCCAGCAGTTTATGGGGCGGGGCCAACGTCCTGACTTTC.